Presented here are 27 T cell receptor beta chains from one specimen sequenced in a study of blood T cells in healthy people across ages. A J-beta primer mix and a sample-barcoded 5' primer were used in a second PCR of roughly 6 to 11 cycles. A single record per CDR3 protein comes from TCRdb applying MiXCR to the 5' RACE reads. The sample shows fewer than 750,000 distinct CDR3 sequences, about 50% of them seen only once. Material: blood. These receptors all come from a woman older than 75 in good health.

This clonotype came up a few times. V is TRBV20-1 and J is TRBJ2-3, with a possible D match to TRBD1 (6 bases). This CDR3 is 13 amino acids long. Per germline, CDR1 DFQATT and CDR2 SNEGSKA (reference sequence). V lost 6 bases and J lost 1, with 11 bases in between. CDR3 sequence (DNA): TGCAGTGCACAGGGCCTCCGCACAGATACGCAGTATTTT. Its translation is CSAQGLRTDTQYF.

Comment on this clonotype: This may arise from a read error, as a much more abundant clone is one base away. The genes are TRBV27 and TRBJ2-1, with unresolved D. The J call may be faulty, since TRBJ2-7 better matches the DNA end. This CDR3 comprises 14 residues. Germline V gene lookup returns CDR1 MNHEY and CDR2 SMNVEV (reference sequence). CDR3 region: CASSFMRLYNEQYF. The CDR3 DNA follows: TGTGCCAGCAGTTTTATGCGACTCTACAATGAGCAGTACTTC.

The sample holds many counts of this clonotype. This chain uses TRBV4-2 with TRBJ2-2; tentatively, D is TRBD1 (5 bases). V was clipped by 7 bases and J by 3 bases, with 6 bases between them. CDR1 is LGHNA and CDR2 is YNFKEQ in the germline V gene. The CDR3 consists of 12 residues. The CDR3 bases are TGTGCCAGCAAAGGGGACACCGGGGAGCTGTTTTTT. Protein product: CASKGDTGELFF.

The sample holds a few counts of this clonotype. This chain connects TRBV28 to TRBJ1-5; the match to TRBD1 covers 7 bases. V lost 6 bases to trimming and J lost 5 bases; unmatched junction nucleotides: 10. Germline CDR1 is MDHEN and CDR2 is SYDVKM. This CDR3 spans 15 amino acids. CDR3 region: CASSYGRRGHQPQHF. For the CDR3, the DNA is TGTGCCAGCAGCTATGGTCGGAGGGGGCATCAGCCCCAGCATTTT.

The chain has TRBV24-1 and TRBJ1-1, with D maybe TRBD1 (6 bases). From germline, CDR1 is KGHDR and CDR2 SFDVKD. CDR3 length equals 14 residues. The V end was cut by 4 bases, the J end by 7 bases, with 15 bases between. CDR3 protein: CATSDSDSRVEAFF. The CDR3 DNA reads TGTGCCACCAGTGACTCGGACAGTCGGGTTGAAGCTTTCTTT.

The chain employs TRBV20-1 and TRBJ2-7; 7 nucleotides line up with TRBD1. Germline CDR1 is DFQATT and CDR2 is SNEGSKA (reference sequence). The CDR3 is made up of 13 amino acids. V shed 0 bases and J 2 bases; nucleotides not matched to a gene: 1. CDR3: CSARDGQAYEQYF. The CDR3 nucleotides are TGCAGTGCTAGAGATGGACAGGCCTACGAGCAGTACTTC.

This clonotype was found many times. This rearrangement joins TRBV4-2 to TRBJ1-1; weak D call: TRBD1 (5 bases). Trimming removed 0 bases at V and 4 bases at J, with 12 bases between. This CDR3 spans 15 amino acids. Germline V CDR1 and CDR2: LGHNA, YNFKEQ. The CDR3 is CASSQDRSGSTEAFF. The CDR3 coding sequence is TGTGCCAGCAGCCAAGATCGCTCAGGGAGCACTGAAGCTTTCTTT.

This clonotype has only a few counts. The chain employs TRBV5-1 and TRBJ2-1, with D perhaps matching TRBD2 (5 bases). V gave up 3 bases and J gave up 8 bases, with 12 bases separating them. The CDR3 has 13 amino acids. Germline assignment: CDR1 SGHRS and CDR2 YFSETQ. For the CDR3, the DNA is TGCGCCAGCAGCTCCAGCGGACGGGATGAGCAGTTCTTC. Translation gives CASSSSGRDEQFF.

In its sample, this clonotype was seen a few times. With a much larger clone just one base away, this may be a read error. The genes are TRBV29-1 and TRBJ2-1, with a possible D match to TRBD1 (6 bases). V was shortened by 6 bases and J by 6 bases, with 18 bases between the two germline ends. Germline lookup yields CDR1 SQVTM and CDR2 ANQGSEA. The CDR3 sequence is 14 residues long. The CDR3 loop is CSVIRGIGSNEQFF. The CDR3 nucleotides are TGCAGCGTCATCAGGGGAATTGGTTCCAATGAGCAGTTCTTC.

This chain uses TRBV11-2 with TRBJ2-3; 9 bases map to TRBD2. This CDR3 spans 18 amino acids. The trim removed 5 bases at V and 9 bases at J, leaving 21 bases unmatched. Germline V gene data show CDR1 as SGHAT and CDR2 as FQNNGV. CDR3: CASSPSSGTSLPFETQYF. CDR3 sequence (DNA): TGTGCCAGCAGCCCCTCGTCCGGGACTAGCCTCCCTTTTGAGACGCAGTATTTT.

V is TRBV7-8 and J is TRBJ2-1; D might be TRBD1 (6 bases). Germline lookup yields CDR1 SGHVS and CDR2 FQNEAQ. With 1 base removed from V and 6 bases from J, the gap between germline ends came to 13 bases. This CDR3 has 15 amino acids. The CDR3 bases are TGTGCCAGCAGCTTAGAGACAGGTTTTGGCAATGAGCAGTTCTTC. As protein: CASSLETGFGNEQFF.

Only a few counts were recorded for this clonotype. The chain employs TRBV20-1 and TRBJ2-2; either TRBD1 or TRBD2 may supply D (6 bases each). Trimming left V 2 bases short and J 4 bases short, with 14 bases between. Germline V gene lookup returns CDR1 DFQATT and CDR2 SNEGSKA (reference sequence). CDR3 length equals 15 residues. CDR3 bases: TGCAGTGCTAGACTCCCGGGGGCTCGCACCGGGGAGCTGTTTTTT. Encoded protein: CSARLPGARTGELFF.

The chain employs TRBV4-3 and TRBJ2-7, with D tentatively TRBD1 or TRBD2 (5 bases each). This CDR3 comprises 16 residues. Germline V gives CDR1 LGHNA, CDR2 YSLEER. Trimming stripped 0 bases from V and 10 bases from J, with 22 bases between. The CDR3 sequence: CASSQDPGKGSETQYF. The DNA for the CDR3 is TGCGCCAGCAGCCAAGATCCCGGGAAGGGGAGTGAGACTCAGTACTTC.

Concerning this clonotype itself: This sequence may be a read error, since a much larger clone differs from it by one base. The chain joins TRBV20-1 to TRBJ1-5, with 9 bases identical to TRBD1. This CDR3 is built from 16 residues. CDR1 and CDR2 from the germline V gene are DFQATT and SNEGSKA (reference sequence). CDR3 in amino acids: CSAKRDRAISNQPRHF. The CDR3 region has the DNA TGCAGTGCTAAACGGGACAGGGCGATTAGCAATCAGCCCCGGCATTTT.

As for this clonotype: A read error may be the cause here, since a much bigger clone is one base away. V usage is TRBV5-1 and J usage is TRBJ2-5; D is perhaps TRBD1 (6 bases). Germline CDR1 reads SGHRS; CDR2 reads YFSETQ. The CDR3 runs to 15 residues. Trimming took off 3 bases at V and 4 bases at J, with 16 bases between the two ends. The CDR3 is CASSSAGQFPETQYF. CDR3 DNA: TGCGCCAGCAGCTCGGCCGGACAGTTCCCAGAGACCCAGTACTTC.

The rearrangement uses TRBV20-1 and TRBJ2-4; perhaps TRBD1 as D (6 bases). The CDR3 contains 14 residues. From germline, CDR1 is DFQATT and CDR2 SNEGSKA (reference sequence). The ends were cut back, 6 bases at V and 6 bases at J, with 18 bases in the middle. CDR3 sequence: CSAAWTVTLNIQYF. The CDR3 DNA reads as TGCAGTGCCGCCTGGACAGTTACCTTAAACATTCAGTACTTC.

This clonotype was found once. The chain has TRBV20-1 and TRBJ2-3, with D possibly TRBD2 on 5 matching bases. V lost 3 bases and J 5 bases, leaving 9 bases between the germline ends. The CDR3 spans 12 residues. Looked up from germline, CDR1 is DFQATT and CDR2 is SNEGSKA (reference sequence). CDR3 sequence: CSARTEGDTQYF. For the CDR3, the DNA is TGCAGTGCTAGGACCGAGGGAGATACGCAGTATTTT.

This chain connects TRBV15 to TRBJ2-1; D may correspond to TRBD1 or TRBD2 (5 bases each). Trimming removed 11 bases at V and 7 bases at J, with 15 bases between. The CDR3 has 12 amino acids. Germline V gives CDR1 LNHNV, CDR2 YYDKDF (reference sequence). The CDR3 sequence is CASRGGLNEQFF. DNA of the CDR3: TGTGCCTCCCGGGGCGGCTTGAATGAGCAGTTCTTC.

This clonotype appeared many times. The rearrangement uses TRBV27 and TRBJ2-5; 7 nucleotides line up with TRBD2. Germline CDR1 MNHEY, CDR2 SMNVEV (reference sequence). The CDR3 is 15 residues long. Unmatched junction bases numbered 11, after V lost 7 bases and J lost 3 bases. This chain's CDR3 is CASKFRLAKEETQYF. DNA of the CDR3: TGTGCCAGCAAATTCAGACTAGCCAAAGAAGAGACCCAGTACTTC.

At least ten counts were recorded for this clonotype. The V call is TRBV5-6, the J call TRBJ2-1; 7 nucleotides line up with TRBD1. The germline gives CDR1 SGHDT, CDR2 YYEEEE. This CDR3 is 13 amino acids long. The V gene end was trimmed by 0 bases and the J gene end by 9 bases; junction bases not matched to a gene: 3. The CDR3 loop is CASSLGQGAEQFF. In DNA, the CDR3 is TGTGCCAGCAGCTTGGGACAGGGTGCTGAGCAGTTCTTC. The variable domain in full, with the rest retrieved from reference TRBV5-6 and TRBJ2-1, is DAGVTQSPTHLIKTRGQQVTLRCSPKSGHDTVSWYQQALGQGPQFIFQYYEEEERQRGNFPDRFSGHQFPNYSSELNVNALLLGDSALYLCASSLGQGAEQFFGPGTRLTVL.

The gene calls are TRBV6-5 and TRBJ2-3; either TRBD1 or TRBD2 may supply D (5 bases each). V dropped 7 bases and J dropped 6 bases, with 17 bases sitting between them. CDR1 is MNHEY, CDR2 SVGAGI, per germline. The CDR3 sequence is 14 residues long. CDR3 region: CASNLGGKGDTQYF. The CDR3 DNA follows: TGTGCCAGCAACCTAGGAGGCAAGGGGGATACGCAGTATTTT.

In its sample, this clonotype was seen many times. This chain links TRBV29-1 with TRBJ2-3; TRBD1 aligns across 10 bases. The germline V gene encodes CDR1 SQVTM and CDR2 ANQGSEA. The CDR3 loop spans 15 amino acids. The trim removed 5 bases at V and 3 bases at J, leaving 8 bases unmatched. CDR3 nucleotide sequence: TGCAGCGTTACCGATGACAGGGGGCGTACAGATACGCAGTATTTT. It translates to CSVTDDRGRTDTQYF.

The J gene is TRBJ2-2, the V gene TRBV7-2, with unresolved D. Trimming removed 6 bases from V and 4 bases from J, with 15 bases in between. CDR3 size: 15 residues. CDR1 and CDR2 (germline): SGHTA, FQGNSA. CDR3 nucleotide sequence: TGTGCCAGCAGTTTCCGACCAGTGGGCACCGGGGAGCTGTTTTTT. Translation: CASSFRPVGTGELFF.

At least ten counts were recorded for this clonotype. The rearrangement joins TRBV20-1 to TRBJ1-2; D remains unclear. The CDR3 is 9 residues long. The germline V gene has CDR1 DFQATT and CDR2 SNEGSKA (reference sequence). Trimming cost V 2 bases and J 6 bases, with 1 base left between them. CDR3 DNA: TGCAGTGCTAGACATGGCTACACCTTC. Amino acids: CSARHGYTF.

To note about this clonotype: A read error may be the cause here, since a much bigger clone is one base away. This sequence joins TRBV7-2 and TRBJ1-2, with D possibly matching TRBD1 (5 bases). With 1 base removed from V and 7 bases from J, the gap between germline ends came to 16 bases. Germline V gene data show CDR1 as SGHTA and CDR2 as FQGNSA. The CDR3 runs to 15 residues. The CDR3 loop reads CASSLGGGRQCGYTF. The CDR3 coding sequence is TGTGCCAGCAGCTTAGGGGGGGGACGGCAATGTGGCTACACCTTC.

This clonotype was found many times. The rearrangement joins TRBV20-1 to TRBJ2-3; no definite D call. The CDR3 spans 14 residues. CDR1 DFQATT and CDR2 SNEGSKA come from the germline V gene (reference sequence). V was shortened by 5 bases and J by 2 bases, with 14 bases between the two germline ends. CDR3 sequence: CSAPDFKITDTQYF. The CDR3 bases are TGCAGTGCTCCTGACTTCAAGATCACAGATACGCAGTATTTT.

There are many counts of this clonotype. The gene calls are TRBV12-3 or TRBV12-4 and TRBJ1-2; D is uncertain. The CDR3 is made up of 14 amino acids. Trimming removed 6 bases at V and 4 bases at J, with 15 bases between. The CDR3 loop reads CASRVRGGPYGYTF. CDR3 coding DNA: TGTGCCAGCAGGGTCCGGGGAGGGCCCTATGGCTACACCTTC.